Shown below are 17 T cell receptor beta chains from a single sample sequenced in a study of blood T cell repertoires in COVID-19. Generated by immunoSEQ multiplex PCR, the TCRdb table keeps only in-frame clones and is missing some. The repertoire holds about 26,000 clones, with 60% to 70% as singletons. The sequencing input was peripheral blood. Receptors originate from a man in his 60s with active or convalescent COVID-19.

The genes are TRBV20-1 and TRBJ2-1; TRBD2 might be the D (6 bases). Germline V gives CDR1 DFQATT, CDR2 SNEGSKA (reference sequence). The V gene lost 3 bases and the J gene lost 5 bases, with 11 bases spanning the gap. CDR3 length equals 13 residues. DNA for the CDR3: TGCAGTGCTAGTCAGTGGGAGGACAATGAGCAGTTCTTC. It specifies CSASQWEDNEQFF.

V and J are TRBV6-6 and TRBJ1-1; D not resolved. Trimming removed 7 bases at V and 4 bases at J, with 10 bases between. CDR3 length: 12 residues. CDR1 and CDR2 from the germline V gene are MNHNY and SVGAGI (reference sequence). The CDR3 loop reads CASTDYSTEAFF. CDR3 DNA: TGTGCCAGCACTGACTATAGCACTGAAGCTTTCTTT.

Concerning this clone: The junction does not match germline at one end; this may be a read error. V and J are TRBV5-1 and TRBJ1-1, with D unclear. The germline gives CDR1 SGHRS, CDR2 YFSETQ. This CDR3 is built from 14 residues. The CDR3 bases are TGCGCCAGCAGCGAGAATGCGGGCAACAGTGAAGCTTTCTTT. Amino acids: CASSENAGNSEAFF.

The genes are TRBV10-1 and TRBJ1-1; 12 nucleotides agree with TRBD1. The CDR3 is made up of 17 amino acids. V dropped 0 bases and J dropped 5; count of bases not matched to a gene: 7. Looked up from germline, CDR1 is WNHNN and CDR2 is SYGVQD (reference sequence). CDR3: CASSESGTGGSRTEAFF. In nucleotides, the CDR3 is TGCGCCAGCAGTGAGTCGGGGACAGGGGGCTCGCGGACTGAAGCTTTCTTT.

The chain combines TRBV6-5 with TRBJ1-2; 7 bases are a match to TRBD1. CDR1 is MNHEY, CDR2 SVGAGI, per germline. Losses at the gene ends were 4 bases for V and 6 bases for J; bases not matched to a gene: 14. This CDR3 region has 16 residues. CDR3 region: CASSFAVGGSVDGYTF. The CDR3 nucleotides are TGTGCCAGCAGTTTCGCCGTAGGGGGCTCGGTCGATGGCTACACCTTC.

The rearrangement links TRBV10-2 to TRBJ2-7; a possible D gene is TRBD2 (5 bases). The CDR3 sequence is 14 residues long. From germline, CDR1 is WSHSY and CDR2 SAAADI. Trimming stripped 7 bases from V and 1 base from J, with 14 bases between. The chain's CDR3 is CASMEEALSYEQYF. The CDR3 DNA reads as TGCGCCAGCATGGAGGAGGCCCTTTCCTACGAGCAGTACTTC.

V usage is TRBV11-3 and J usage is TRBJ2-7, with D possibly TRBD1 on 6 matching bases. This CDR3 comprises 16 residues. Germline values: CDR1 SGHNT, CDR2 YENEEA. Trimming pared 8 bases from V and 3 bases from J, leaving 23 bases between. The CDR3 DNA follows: TGTGCCAGCGGCAGCCAGGGCCTACTGGGACACTACGAGCAGTACTTC. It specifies CASGSQGLLGHYEQYF.

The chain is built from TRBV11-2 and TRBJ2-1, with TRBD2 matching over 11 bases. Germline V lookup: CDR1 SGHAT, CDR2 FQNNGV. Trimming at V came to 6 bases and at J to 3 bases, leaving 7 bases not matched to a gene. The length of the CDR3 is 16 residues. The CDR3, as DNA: TGTGCCAGCAGTTACACCGGGACTAGCGGCTACAATGAGCAGTTCTTC. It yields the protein CASSYTGTSGYNEQFF.

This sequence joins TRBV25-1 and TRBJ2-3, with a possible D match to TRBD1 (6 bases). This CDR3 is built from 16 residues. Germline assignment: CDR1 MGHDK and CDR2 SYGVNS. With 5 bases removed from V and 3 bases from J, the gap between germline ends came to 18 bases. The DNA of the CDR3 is TGTGCCAGCAGTTCGCCAGGGGCACGGCCGACAGATACGCAGTATTTT. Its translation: CASSSPGARPTDTQYF.

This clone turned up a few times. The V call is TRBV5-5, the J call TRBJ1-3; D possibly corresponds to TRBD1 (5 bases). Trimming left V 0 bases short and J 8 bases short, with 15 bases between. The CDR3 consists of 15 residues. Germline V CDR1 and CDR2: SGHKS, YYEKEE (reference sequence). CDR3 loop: CASSLDRPGRHTIYF. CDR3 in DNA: TGTGCCAGCAGCTTGGACCGGCCAGGGCGGCACACCATATATTTT.

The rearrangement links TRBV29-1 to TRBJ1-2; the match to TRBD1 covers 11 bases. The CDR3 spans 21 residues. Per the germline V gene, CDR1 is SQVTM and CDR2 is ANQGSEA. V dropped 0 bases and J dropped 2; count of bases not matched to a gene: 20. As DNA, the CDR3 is TGCAGCGTTGAAGAACGGGACAGGGGGTACGCCCCTTTTAGGAGCAACTATGGCTACACCTTC. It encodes CSVEERDRGYAPFRSNYGYTF.

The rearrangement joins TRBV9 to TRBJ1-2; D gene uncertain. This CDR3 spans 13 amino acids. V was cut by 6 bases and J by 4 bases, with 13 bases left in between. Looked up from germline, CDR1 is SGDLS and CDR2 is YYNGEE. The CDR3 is CASTQTVGYGYTF. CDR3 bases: TGTGCCAGCACACAAACAGTCGGCTATGGCTACACCTTC.

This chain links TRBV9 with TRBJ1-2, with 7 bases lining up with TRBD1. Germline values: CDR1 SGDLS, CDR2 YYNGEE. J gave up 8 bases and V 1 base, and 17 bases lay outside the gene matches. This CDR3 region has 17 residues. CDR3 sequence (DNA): TGTGCCAGCAGCGTAAGGGAGGAGGGGGCGTATCGGGGAGGCTACACCTTC. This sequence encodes CASSVREEGAYRGGYTF.

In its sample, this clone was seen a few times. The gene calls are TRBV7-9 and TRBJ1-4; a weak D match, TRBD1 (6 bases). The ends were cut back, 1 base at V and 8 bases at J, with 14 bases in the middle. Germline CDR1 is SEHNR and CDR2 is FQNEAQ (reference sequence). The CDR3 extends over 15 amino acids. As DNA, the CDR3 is TGTGCCAGCAGCTTAGAATGGTCAGGGGCAGAAAAACTGTTTTTT. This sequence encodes CASSLEWSGAEKLFF.

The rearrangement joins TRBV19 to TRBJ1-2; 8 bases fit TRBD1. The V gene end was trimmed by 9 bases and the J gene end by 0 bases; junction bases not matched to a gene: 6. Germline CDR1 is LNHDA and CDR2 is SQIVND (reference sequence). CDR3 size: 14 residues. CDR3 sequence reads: CASLTGAPNYGYTF. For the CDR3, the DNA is TGTGCCAGCCTGACAGGGGCCCCTAACTATGGCTACACCTTC.

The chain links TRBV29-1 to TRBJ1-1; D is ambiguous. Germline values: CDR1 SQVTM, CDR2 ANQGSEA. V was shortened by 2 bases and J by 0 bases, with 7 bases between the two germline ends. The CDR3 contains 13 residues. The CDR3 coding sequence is TGCAGCGTTGAACGATCAGTGAACACTGAAGCTTTCTTT. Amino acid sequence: CSVERSVNTEAFF.

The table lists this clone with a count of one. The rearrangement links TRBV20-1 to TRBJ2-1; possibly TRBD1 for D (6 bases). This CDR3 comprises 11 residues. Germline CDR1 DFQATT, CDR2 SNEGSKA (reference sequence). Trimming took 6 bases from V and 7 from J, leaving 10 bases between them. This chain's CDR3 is CSAEDRNEQFF. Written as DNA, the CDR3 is TGCAGTGCCGAGGACAGAAATGAGCAGTTCTTC.